The 29 T cell receptor beta chains presented below share a single source sample, sequenced in a study of kidney transplant recipient with SARS-CoV-2 infection. TCRdb reanalysed the reads using MiXCR and keeps one entry per CDR3 protein. Here the sample spans about 240,000 distinct CDR3 sequences, under 30% being singletons. The material sequenced was a blood sample, taken at baseline and on day 111 from a kidney transplant recipient. These receptors originate from a male patient younger than 45 who had COVID-19 and was a kidney transplant recipient. Some T cells may be the graft donor's.

This clonotype has more than one count but fewer than ten. The rearrangement uses TRBV7-9 and TRBJ2-3, with 7 bases matching TRBD2. V trimming: 5 bases; J trimming: 5 bases; junction bases outside the gene matches: 7. This CDR3 has 14 residues. The germline gives CDR1 SEHNR, CDR2 FQNEAQ (reference sequence). Written as DNA, the CDR3 is TGTGCCAGCAGCAAATCTGGGGGGGTAGATACGCAGTATTTT. It specifies CASSKSGGVDTQYF.

Of note for this clonotype: Since a much larger clone is just one base distant, this may be a read error. This sequence joins TRBV9 and TRBJ1-2; no definite D call. Per germline, CDR1 SGDLS and CDR2 YYNGEE. This CDR3 region has 13 residues. The CDR3 protein is CANSVDGGGGYTF. The CDR3 bases are TGTGCCAACAGCGTGGACGGAGGAGGGGGCTACACCTTC.

This clonotype was counted many times. The chain employs TRBV20-1 and TRBJ1-2; 8 nucleotides align to TRBD1. Germline V gene sequence: CDR1 DFQATT, CDR2 SNEGSKA (reference sequence). CDR3 size: 13 residues. J gave up 6 bases and V 7 bases, and 10 bases lay outside the gene matches. Here the CDR3 reads CSVHTGTGDGYTF. CDR3 sequence (DNA): TGCAGTGTTCATACCGGGACAGGCGATGGCTACACCTTC.

The rearrangement uses TRBV7-4 and TRBJ1-2; no reliable D call. V was cut by 5 bases and J by 4 bases, with 23 bases left in between. The V gene's germline CDR1 is SGHVT and CDR2 SQSDAQ. The CDR3 has 17 residues. The CDR3 DNA is TGTGCCAGCAGCGCAGAGGGTTCAGCTCGAAGGACCTATGGCTACACCTTC. Amino acid sequence: CASSAEGSARRTYGYTF.

Remarks on this clonotype: A much larger clone differs by one base, so this may be a read error. The chain recombines TRBV5-1 with TRBJ1-2, with TRBD1 matching 7 bases. The CDR3 runs 15 residues. CDR1 is SGHRS, CDR2 YFSETQ, per germline. The V and J ends lost 4 bases and 6 bases, in that order; junction bases with no gene match: 12. The CDR3 is CASSGSDRLRDGYTF. The CDR3 DNA reads TGCGCCAGCAGCGGATCGGACAGGCTAAGGGATGGCTACACCTTC. The variable domain in full, with the rest retrieved from reference TRBV5-1 and TRBJ1-2, is KAGVTQTPRYLIKTRGQQVTLSCSPISGHRSVSWYQQTPGQGLQFLFEYFSETQRNKGNFPGRFSGRQFSNSRSEMNVSTLELGDSALYLCASSGSDRLRDGYTFGSGTRLTVV.

This chain links TRBV5-6 with TRBJ2-3; tentatively, D is TRBD1 or TRBD2 (5 bases each). With 2 bases removed from V and 6 bases from J, the gap between germline ends came to 10 bases. The CDR3 runs to 13 residues. Germline CDR1 and CDR2: SGHDT and YYEEEE. CDR3 region: CASSFGASDTQYF. The CDR3 DNA reads as TGTGCCAGCAGCTTCGGGGCGTCCGATACGCAGTATTTT.

In this sample, this clonotype turned up many times. The chain is built from TRBV11-3 and TRBJ1-2; D is uncertain. Per the germline V gene, CDR1 is SGHNT and CDR2 is YENEEA. With 1 base removed from V and 4 bases from J, the gap between germline ends came to 19 bases. The CDR3 has 17 residues. CDR3 residues: CASSLGPDLGKTYGYTF. CDR3 DNA sequence: TGTGCCAGCAGCTTAGGTCCCGATCTCGGAAAGACCTATGGCTACACCTTC.

This chain joins TRBV6-2 or TRBV6-3 and TRBJ2-1; TRBD2 aligns across 13 bases. V lost 6 bases and J lost 0; bases outside the gene matches: 8. CDR3 length: 18 residues. Germline V gene lookup returns CDR1 MNHEY and CDR2 SVGEGT. The CDR3 DNA follows: TGTGCCAGCAGCTTCATGGGACTAGCGGGGAGCTCCTACAATGAGCAGTTCTTC. Protein sequence: CASSFMGLAGSSYNEQFF.

Note on this clonotype: Since a much larger clone is just one base distant, this may be a read error. Here the CDR3 reads CAGSYGDPYNSPLHF. CDR3 nucleotides: TGTGCCGGCAGTTATGGGGATCCTTATAATTCACCCCTCCACTTT. The gene calls are TRBV6-5 and TRBJ1-6; the D is unclear. The CDR3 is 15 residues long. Germline V gene lookup returns CDR1 MNHEY and CDR2 SVGAGI.

On this clonotype itself: A much bigger clone sits one base away, suggesting this may be a read error. This chain links TRBV19 with TRBJ2-1; D is unclear. V dropped 5 bases and J dropped 2 bases, with 13 bases sitting between them. The CDR3 extends over 15 amino acids. Germline CDR1 is LNHDA and CDR2 is SQIVND (reference sequence). CDR3 sequence reads: CASSETETPYNEQFF. CDR3 bases: TGTGCCAGTAGTGAAACCGAGACACCCTACAATGAGCAGTTCTTC.

Concerning this clonotype: A much larger clone differs by one base, so this may be a read error. The rearrangement uses TRBV4-1 and TRBJ1-1; TRBD1 aligns across 9 bases. This CDR3 spans 14 amino acids. Germline V gene lookup returns CDR1 MGHRA and CDR2 YSYEKL. DNA of the CDR3: TGCGCCAGCAACCAAGGGACAGGGCCCTATGAAGCTTTCTTT. It encodes CASNQGTGPYEAFF.

Many counts were recorded for this clonotype. The chain recombines TRBV7-9 with TRBJ1-2, with unresolved D. The V gene's germline CDR1 is SEHNR and CDR2 FQNEAQ (reference sequence). Trimming stripped 5 bases from V and 4 bases from J, with 23 bases between. The CDR3 has 17 residues. DNA for the CDR3: TGTGCCAGCAGCACTATACAATACCATGGAAAGACCTATGGCTACACCTTC. Its protein is CASSTIQYHGKTYGYTF.

In this sample, this clonotype turned up many times. This chain connects TRBV27 to TRBJ2-2; 7 positions agree with TRBD1. Germline lookup yields CDR1 MNHEY and CDR2 SMNVEV (reference sequence). CDR3 size: 16 residues. The J segment lost 0 bases and the V segment lost 8 bases, leaving 9 bases of the junction unmatched. CDR3 in amino acids: CASGLNRGPNTGELFF. As DNA, the CDR3 is TGTGCCAGCGGTCTTAACAGGGGCCCGAACACCGGGGAGCTGTTTTTT.

The J gene is TRBJ2-4, the V gene TRBV30; D uncertain. CDR3 length equals 13 residues. V lost 7 bases to trimming and J lost 1 base, with 11 bases between them. Germline values: CDR1 GTSNPN, CDR2 SVGIG (reference sequence). The DNA of the CDR3 is TGTGCCTCCGGTAACGGGGCCAAAAACATTCAGTACTTC. This gives the protein CASGNGAKNIQYF.

A word on this clonotype: One base away lies a much larger clone, so this may be a sequencing read error. Written as DNA, the CDR3 is TGTGCCTGCAGGCAGACGGACAGCCTCAACCGTGCGGGCTACACCTTC. This gives the protein CACRQTDSLNRAGYTF. The J gene is TRBJ1-2, the V gene TRBV2; D may be TRBD1 (6 bases). CDR3 length: 16 amino acids. Germline CDR1 reads SNHLY; CDR2 reads FYNNEI.

This clonotype was picked up many times. The chain recombines TRBV6-5 with TRBJ2-2, with a weak D call TRBD2 (6 bases). The CDR3 is 21 residues long. Germline assignment: CDR1 MNHEY and CDR2 SVGAGI. V was pared by 0 bases and J by 7 bases, with 30 bases between. The CDR3 DNA reads as TGTGCCAGCAGTTACTCGATCGCGGCGGTTGACGGGAGTAGGAATGGCGGGGAGCTGTTTTTT. Protein sequence: CASSYSIAAVDGSRNGGELFF.

The sample holds many counts of this clonotype. The J gene is TRBJ1-5, the V gene TRBV20-1; D uncertain. CDR1 is DFQATT and CDR2 is SNEGSKA in the germline V gene (reference sequence). The CDR3 spans 13 residues. Deletions cut 6 bases from V and 0 bases from J, with 9 bases between. This CDR3 reads CSAGGYSNQPQHF. The CDR3 DNA is TGCAGTGCGGGAGGGTATAGCAATCAGCCCCAGCATTTT.

This chain links TRBV5-1 with TRBJ1-3, with 7 bases identical to TRBD1. Germline V CDR1 and CDR2: SGHRS, YFSETQ. V shed 3 bases and J 3 bases; nucleotides not matched to a gene: 9. CDR3 size: 16 residues. The CDR3 loop is CASSSGQPSFGNTIYF. The CDR3 DNA reads as TGCGCCAGCAGCTCGGGACAGCCCAGCTTTGGAAACACCATATATTTT.

This clonotype was recorded at least ten times. V gene TRBV2 combines with J gene TRBJ2-7; possibly TRBD1 for D (6 bases). The CDR3 runs 15 residues. In germline, CDR1 is SNHLY, CDR2 FYNNEI. V was clipped by 6 bases and J by 3 bases, with 18 bases between them. CDR3 in amino acids: CASSKGEGQYYEQYF. The DNA for the CDR3 is TGTGCCAGCAGCAAAGGGGAAGGACAGTACTACGAGCAGTACTTC.

This clonotype appeared a single time. No conserved phenylalanine or tryptophan ends this CDR3, so it is likely a read error. This sequence joins TRBV12-3 or TRBV12-4 and TRBJ1-2, with no clear D. This CDR3 region has 17 residues. CDR3 amino acids: CASSTSRTAGKTYGYTY. The CDR3 bases are TGCGCCAGCAGTACCTCCCGCACAGCAGGAAAGACCTATGGCTACACCTAC.

The genes are TRBV9 and TRBJ2-3; 7 bases are shared with TRBD2. This CDR3 is built from 13 residues. The germline V gene has CDR1 SGDLS and CDR2 YYNGEE. The J segment lost 0 bases and the V segment lost 5 bases, leaving 0 bases of the junction unmatched. This CDR3 reads CASRRGSTDTQYF. The CDR3 DNA reads as TGTGCCAGCAGGCGGGGGAGCACAGATACGCAGTATTTT.

For this clonotype: Given a much more abundant clone one base away, this may be a read error. The chain links TRBV15 to TRBJ1-2, with no clear D. Germline V gene sequence: CDR1 LNHNV, CDR2 YYDKDF (reference sequence). The germline V and J ends were trimmed by 5 bases and 4 bases, with 23 bases remaining between them. This CDR3 is built from 17 residues. In DNA, the CDR3 is TGTGCCACCAGCTATATAGGAAGGTGTAGAAAGACCTATGGCTACACCTTC. Protein: CATSYIGRCRKTYGYTF. Filled out from reference TRBV15 and TRBJ1-2, the complete variable domain reads DAMVIQNPRYQVTQFGKPVTLSCSQTLNHNVMYWYQQKSSQAPKLLFHYYDKDFNNEADTPDNFQSRRPNTSFCFLDIRSPGLGDTAMYLCATSYIGRCRKTYGYTFGSGTRLTVV.

The rearrangement links TRBV8-2 to TRBJ2-6; the table's TRBD2 call for D was not verified on the DNA. TRBV8-2 is noted as a pseudogene. The CDR3 loop spans 17 amino acids. The CDR3 sequence: CGTHGRITQSRADVLTF. CDR3 sequence (DNA): TGTGGCACTCATGGGAGGATAACACAAAGTCGGGCCGACGTCCTGACTTTC.

Details on this clonotype: This probably arose from a read error, given a far larger clone one base away. The chain combines TRBV3-1 with TRBJ2-4; D not certain. The CDR3 sequence is 17 residues long. Germline V gene data show CDR1 as LGHDT and CDR2 as YNNKEL (reference sequence). The CDR3, as DNA: TGTGCCAGCAGCGGGCCCGGTCCCATTTCTTTCTCTGAGACCCAGCACTTC. As protein: CASSGPGPISFSETQHF.

This clonotype was detected ten times or more. The rearrangement joins TRBV6-2 or TRBV6-3 to TRBJ1-2, with D possibly TRBD1 on 5 matching bases. Germline V lookup: CDR1 MNHEY, CDR2 SVGEGT. Trimming took 0 bases from V and 3 from J, leaving 5 bases between them. This CDR3 region has 13 residues. The CDR3 coding sequence is TGTGCCAGCAGTTACTCGGGACACTATGGCTACACCTTC. This sequence encodes CASSYSGHYGYTF.

This clonotype was found many times. The chain has TRBV4-2 and TRBJ2-4, with TRBD2 identical over 10 bases. The junction had 12 bases not matched to a gene; V was cut back by 1 base and J by 0 bases. Germline CDR1 reads LGHNA; CDR2 reads YNFKEQ. The CDR3 is 20 residues long. The CDR3 nucleotides read TGTGCCAGCAGCCAAGTCGAACTAGCGGGAACATTATTAGCCAAAAACATTCAGTACTTC. Translating gives CASSQVELAGTLLAKNIQYF.

A note on this clonotype: This may come from a read error, since a much larger clone is one base off. The V call is TRBV5-5, the J call TRBJ1-2; unclear D gene. Germline CDR1 and CDR2: SGHKS and YYEKEE (reference sequence). The CDR3 is made up of 16 amino acids. V was shortened by 7 bases and J by 4 bases, with 23 bases between the two germline ends. In nucleotides, the CDR3 is TGTGCCAGCTCACATTTTGTCTCGCAAAAGACCTATGGCTACACCTTC. This sequence encodes CASSHFVSQKTYGYTF.

This clonotype was detected only a few times. The genes are TRBV9 and TRBJ2-5; possible D gene TRBD2, 5 bases. Trimming removed 4 bases at V and 5 bases at J, with 18 bases between. The CDR3 loop spans 15 amino acids. The germline V gene has CDR1 SGDLS and CDR2 YYNGEE. The CDR3 nucleotides are TGTGCCAGCAGCAAGCGACTAAGGGAAGCGGAGACCCAGTACTTC. Amino acid sequence: CASSKRLREAETQYF. The variable domain in full, with the rest retrieved from reference TRBV9 and TRBJ2-5, is DSGVTQTPKHLITATGQRVTLRCSPRSGDLSVYWYQQSLDQGLQFLIQYYNGEERAKGNILERFSAQQFPDLHSELNLSSLELGDSALYFCASSKRLREAETQYFGPGTRLLVL.

The chain uses TRBV7-9 and TRBJ2-1; 7 nucleotides align to TRBD2. Germline V lookup: CDR1 SEHNR, CDR2 FQNEAQ (reference sequence). V dropped 4 bases and J dropped 8; count of bases not matched to a gene: 20. The CDR3 has 18 residues. CDR3 nucleotide sequence: TGTGCCAGCAGCTGGGCAACAAGCGGGATGGGACCTGGGGATGAGCAGTTCTTC. Its translation: CASSWATSGMGPGDEQFF.